This T cell receptor (beta chain) is from a study of T cell changes during pregnancy in multiple sclerosis. The CDR3 extends over 15 amino acids. Germline CDR1 reads LGHNA; CDR2 reads YSLEER. V was cut by 0 bases and J by 9 bases, with 15 bases left in between. Profiled with immunoSEQ multiplex PCR; TCRdb holds only in-frame clones, not every one. The table shows 35,000 to 45,000 clones, with approximately 90% occurring only once. The source of this sequence is a female donor with multiple sclerosis, enrolled in a pregnancy study. The sample in question was CD4+ T cells from peripheral blood mononuclear cells, obtained before pregnancy. The rearrangement uses TRBV4-3 and TRBJ1-5; tentative D call: TRBD1 (6 bases). The CDR3 loop is CASSQEGRQGMPQHF. CDR3 coding DNA: TGCGCCAGCAGCCAAGAGGGTAGGCAGGGGATGCCCCAGCATTTT.